This T cell receptor beta chain was sequenced for a study of T cells in Graves' hyperthyroidism and ophthalmopathy. TCR beta CDR3 regions were amplified from RNA transcripts. The primer set for the first-round RT-PCR of the TCR CDR3 was HTBI. TCRdb re-analysed the multiplex PCR reads in MiXCR, keeping a single row per CDR3 protein. Among around 420,000 distinct CDR3 sequences listed, 15% to 18% were seen once. Only a few counts were recorded for this clonotype. Lactation, pregnancy, other autoimmune disease or uncontrolled infection led to exclusion of patients. CDR3 size: 15 residues. Germline lookup yields CDR1 SGHVS and CDR2 FNYEAQ. The trim removed 5 bases at V and 0 bases at J, leaving 6 bases unmatched.

The rearrangement uses TRBV7-6 and TRBJ1-2; TRBD1 matches at 7 bases. Sequences were obtained from blood. The TCR originated in a young woman with Graves' hyperthyroidism. CDR3 nucleotide sequence: TGTGCCAGCAGCCAATGGACAGGCGCTAACTATGGCTACACCTTC. Translating it yields CASSQWTGANYGYTF.